Given below is one T cell receptor (beta chain) in context. Its antigen is currently unknown. Sorting of unstimulated PBMCs yielded separate CD3+CD4+ and CD3+CD8+ fractions. The data stem from a study of T cell clones after liver transplantation. The wider study: TCRbeta sequencing after a pre-transplant mixed lymphocyte reaction identified graft-donor-reactive clones, later tracked in post-transplant blood. General observations from the study: Post-transplant time points were not standardized, so conclusions are preliminary.

This CDR3 is built from 17 residues. V gave up 5 bases and J gave up 3 bases; unmatched junction bases: 10. Germline CDR1 reads MNHEY; CDR2 reads SMNVEV (reference sequence). Generated by immunoSEQ multiplex PCR, the TCRdb table keeps only in-frame clones and is missing some. Here the sample spans some 15,000 clones, roughly 91% being singletons. Material: CD8+ T cells from blood, obtained before liver transplant. The rearrangement links TRBV27 to TRBJ2-7; 13 bases line up with TRBD2. The source of this sequence is a human donor who received a liver transplant. The chain's CDR3 is CASSDGTSGAGDYEQYF. The CDR3, as DNA: TGTGCCAGCAGTGACGGGACTAGCGGGGCTGGAGACTACGAGCAGTACTTC.